Listed below are T cell receptor beta chains from one sample, sequenced in a study of blood T cell repertoires in COVID-19. TCRdb's copy holds only in-frame clones and misses some; the assay was immunoSEQ multiplex PCR. The top ten clones hold over 2% of a sample with approximately 99,000 clones, about nine tenths of them seen once. The sequenced sample was peripheral blood. The receptors were gathered from a human donor in a cohort sampled during active COVID-19. Each CDR3 is given with its conserved first and last residue. The D gene is left open where the match is weak. A clone size is listed for some rows: how often the clone was seen (once, few, many), or a class if it is expanded.

- TRBJ2-7 - TRBV4-1 CASSLYGQTYEQYF TGCGCCAGCAGCCTGTACGGACAGACATACGAGCAGTACTTC
- TRBJ2-5 - TRBV6-2/TRBV6-3 CASSYVGATQETQYF TGTGCCAGCAGTTACGTTGGGGCTACCCAAGAGACCCAGTACTTC
- TRBJ1-1 - TRBV19 CASSIKGFGNTEAFF TGTGCCAGTAGTATAAAGGGGTTTGGGAACACTGAAGCTTTCTTT
TRBD2 TRBJ2-4 - TRBV5-1 CASSLAAGSENIQYF TGCGCCAGCAGCTTGGCAGCGGGATCCGAAAACATTCAGTACTTC
- TRBJ2-3 - TRBV5-4 CASSFPGTTDTQYF TGTGCCAGCAGCTTTCCGGGTACCACAGATACGCAGTATTTT
TRBD1 TRBJ2-3 - TRBV3-1/TRBV3-2 CASSQRTGADTQYF TGTGCCAGCAGCCAACGGACAGGGGCAGATACGCAGTATTTT
- TRBJ1-3 - TRBV7-6 CASSRVPGLNSGNTIYF TGTGCCAGCAGCCGAGTCCCGGGACTCAACTCTGGAAACACCATATATTTT
TRBD1 TRBJ2-5 - TRBV4-2 CASSQGPTGGEETQYF TGTGCCAGCAGCCAAGGTCCCACAGGGGGCGAAGAGACCCAGTACTTC
TRBD1 TRBJ2-3 - TRBV11-3 CASSLGTGASTDTQYF TGTGCCAGCAGCTTAGGTACAGGGGCTAGCACAGATACGCAGTATTTT
TRBD1 TRBJ1-1 - TRBV9 CASSYRGTTEAFF TGTGCCAGCAGCTACAGGGGAACCACTGAAGCTTTCTTT
- TRBJ2-1 - TRBV21-1 CASSKSRGDYHNEQFF TGTGCCAGCAGCAAAAGTAGGGGGGACTACCACAATGAGCAGTTCTTC
TRBD2 TRBJ2-7 - TRBV19 CASTTQASGSYEQYF TGTGCCAGTACCACTCAGGCTAGCGGGAGCTACGAGCAGTACTTC
TRBD2 TRBJ2-5 - TRBV30 CAWSVTRTSGIQETQYF TGTGCCTGGAGTGTAACCCGTACTAGCGGAATCCAAGAGACCCAGTACTTC
TRBD1 TRBJ2-7 once TRBV29-1 CSVMGTGGYYEQYF TGCAGCGTTATGGGGACAGGGGGTTACTACGAGCAGTACTTC
TRBD1 TRBJ1-2 - TRBV28 CASSSTGYEGYTF TGTGCCAGCAGTTCGACAGGGTATGAAGGCTACACCTTC
TRBD1 TRBJ2-2 - TRBV6-7 CASKRHVRQGARTGELFF TGTGCCAGCAAACGCCATGTGAGACAGGGGGCCCGGACCGGGGAGCTGTTTTTT
TRBD2 TRBJ2-1 - TRBV24-1 CATSDGGEGLNEQFF TGTGCCACCAGTGATGGGGGGGAGGGCCTAAATGAGCAGTTCTTC
TRBD1 TRBJ1-5 - TRBV27 CASSLTGGNHQPQHF TGTGCCAGCAGTTTGACAGGGGGGAATCATCAGCCCCAGCATTTT
- TRBJ2-7 - TRBV14 CASSQDSAGFYEQYF TGTGCCAGCAGCCAAGACTCGGCAGGGTTTTACGAGCAGTACTTC
- TRBJ1-2 - TRBV11-2 CASSLNGGYGYTF TGTGCCAGCAGCTTAAACGGGGGCTATGGCTACACCTTC
- TRBJ1-1 - TRBV30 CAWRLTGIAEAFF TGTGCCTGGAGATTAACAGGGATCGCTGAAGCTTTCTTT
TRBD1 TRBJ2-2 - TRBV28 CASSPRGPGELFF TGTGCCAGCAGTCCCAGGGGGCCCGGGGAGCTGTTTTTT
TRBD1 TRBJ2-5 - TRBV18 CASSRGQQETQYF TGTGCCAGCTCACGGGGACAGCAAGAGACCCAGTACTTC
TRBD2 TRBJ2-7 - TRBV7-8 CASSLTSDSYEQYF TGTGCCAGCAGCCTCACTAGCGACTCCTACGAGCAGTACTTC
- TRBJ2-3 once TRBV29-1 CSVPPQGPGDTQYF TGCAGCGTACCTCCGCAGGGGCCAGGGGATACGCAGTATTTT
- TRBJ1-1 - TRBV11-2 CASSFGGARNTEAFF TGTGCCAGCAGCTTTGGGGGGGCGCGGAACACTGAAGCTTTCTTT
TRBD2 TRBJ2-3 - TRBV10-3 CAISLREGPDTQYF TGTGCCATCAGCCTTCGGGAGGGGCCAGATACGCAGTATTTT
TRBD2 TRBJ2-7 once TRBV2 CASRTSGRIEQYF TGTGCCAGCAGGACTAGCGGGAGAATCGAGCAGTACTTC
- TRBJ1-1 - TRBV4-2 CASSQERGGTEAFF TGTGCCAGCAGCCAAGAACGGGGGGGCACTGAAGCTTTCTTT
- TRBJ2-1 - TRBV4-1 CASSLYNEQFF TGCGCCAGCAGCTTATACAATGAGCAGTTCTTC
- TRBJ1-5 - TRBV6-6 CASSPRGGIYSNQPQHF TGTGCCAGCAGTCCGAGGGGAGGGATCTATAGCAATCAGCCCCAGCATTTT